One and the same sample provided the 28 T cell receptor beta chains below, sequenced in a study of T cells in Graves' hyperthyroidism and ophthalmopathy. Using RNA transcripts as the source, TCR beta CDR3 regions were amplified. A first-round RT-PCR of the TCR CDR3 used the HTBI primer set. TCRdb ran MiXCR on the multiplex PCR reads and lists one entry per CDR3 protein. The sample yields under 400,000 distinct CDR3 sequences, around 15% seen once. The sample comprised blood. These receptors came from a woman aged 55-70 years with Graves' ophthalmopathy.

This clonotype has at least ten counts. This chain connects TRBV20-1 to TRBJ2-3; 11 bases fit TRBD2. The CDR3 sequence is 18 residues long. Germline CDR1 DFQATT, CDR2 SNEGSKA (reference sequence). The J segment lost 0 bases and the V segment lost 4 bases, leaving 12 bases of the junction unmatched. The CDR3 is CSATAPLAGATSTDTQYF. The CDR3 DNA reads TGCAGTGCTACCGCTCCACTAGCGGGGGCCACTAGCACAGATACGCAGTATTTT.

The V and J genes are TRBV19 and TRBJ2-5; 8 nucleotides line up with TRBD1. The CDR3 has 13 amino acids. In germline, CDR1 is LNHDA, CDR2 SQIVND (reference sequence). The junction had 9 bases not matched to a gene; V was cut back by 10 bases and J by 5 bases. The CDR3 DNA reads TGTGCCACTGGTCAGGGGGCATGGGAGACCCAGTACTTC. Translating it yields CATGQGAWETQYF.

This clonotype was counted between two and nine times. The chain uses TRBV5-1 and TRBJ2-2; 11 nucleotides line up with TRBD2. Losses at the gene ends were 5 bases for V and 5 bases for J; bases not matched to a gene: 2. The CDR3 is made up of 14 amino acids. CDR1 is SGHRS and CDR2 is YFSETQ in the germline V gene. The CDR3 is CASRRTSGTGELFF. The CDR3 bases are TGCGCCAGCAGACGGACTAGCGGGACCGGGGAGCTGTTTTTT.

J is TRBJ2-1 and V is TRBV20-1, with 10 bases fitting TRBD2. The V gene's germline CDR1 is DFQATT and CDR2 SNEGSKA (reference sequence). V lost 0 bases to trimming and J lost 4 bases; unmatched junction nucleotides: 3. This CDR3 spans 15 amino acids. The CDR3 DNA reads as TGCAGTGCTAGAGATAGCGGGAGGCATTACAATGAGCAGTTCTTC. Translating gives CSARDSGRHYNEQFF.

The V call is TRBV4-1, the J call TRBJ2-5, with no clear D. V was pared by 2 bases and J by 2 bases, with 9 bases between. Germline V gives CDR1 MGHRA, CDR2 YSYEKL. This CDR3 has 14 residues. The CDR3 spells CASSQSLGQETQYF. For the CDR3, the DNA is TGCGCCAGCAGCCAATCCCTGGGACAAGAGACCCAGTACTTC.

This clonotype occurred a few times. The chain is built from TRBV12-3 or TRBV12-4 and TRBJ2-1; 13 positions match TRBD2. Trimming at V came to 5 bases and at J to 2 bases, leaving 6 bases not matched to a gene. The CDR3 runs 17 residues. Here the CDR3 reads CASSPRTSGSAYNEQFF. CDR3 nucleotide sequence: TGTGCCAGCAGTCCGAGGACTAGCGGGAGTGCCTACAATGAGCAGTTCTTC.

Ten or more counts support this clonotype. The chain joins TRBV7-9 to TRBJ2-7, with 7 positions matching TRBD2. The junction had 9 bases not matched to a gene; V was cut back by 4 bases and J by 3 bases. The germline V gene has CDR1 SEHNR and CDR2 FQNEAQ (reference sequence). This CDR3 is 15 amino acids long. CDR3 coding DNA: TGTGCCAGCAGCTATAGCGGAGGGAGGGGCTACGAGCAGTACTTC. Protein: CASSYSGGRGYEQYF.

At least ten counts were recorded for this clonotype. The chain joins TRBV25-1 to TRBJ2-3, with a tentative D call TRBD2 (6 bases). Germline CDR1 reads MGHDK; CDR2 reads SYGVNS. This CDR3 is 17 amino acids long. V lost 2 bases and J lost 1, with 16 bases in between. CDR3 in DNA: TGTGCCAGCAGTGAACTCCCAGGGCGGGGCGGCACAGATACGCAGTATTTT. Protein: CASSELPGRGGTDTQYF.

This clonotype turned up a few times. The rearrangement joins TRBV20-1 to TRBJ2-3, with 8 positions matching TRBD2. Germline V lookup: CDR1 DFQATT, CDR2 SNEGSKA (reference sequence). The CDR3 covers 14 residues. V gave up 7 bases and J gave up 0 bases; unmatched junction bases: 6. The CDR3 coding sequence is TGCAGTGTTCCTACTAGCGGTAGCACAGATACGCAGTATTTT. Protein sequence: CSVPTSGSTDTQYF.

This clonotype was seen many times. The chain employs TRBV2 and TRBJ2-3; D is unclear. CDR1 is SNHLY and CDR2 is FYNNEI in the germline V gene. The ends were cut back, 7 bases at V and 3 bases at J, with 23 bases in the middle. The CDR3 runs 17 residues. CDR3 coding DNA: TGTGCCAGCACTAATCGGCGGTCGCCCAGCACAACAGATACGCAGTATTTT. Its protein product is CASTNRRSPSTTDTQYF.

Ten or more counts support this clonotype. The chain combines TRBV7-2 with TRBJ2-1; TRBD2 matches at 9 bases. CDR1 is SGHTA and CDR2 is FQGNSA in the germline V gene. After removal of 5 bases from V and 3 bases from J, the junction contained 5 bases not matched to a gene. The CDR3 extends over 15 amino acids. The CDR3 reads CASSRLAEGYNEQFF. The CDR3, as DNA: TGTGCCAGCAGCCGACTAGCGGAGGGCTACAATGAGCAGTTCTTC.

Comment on this clonotype: This sequence may be a read error, since a much larger clone differs from it by one base. This chain joins TRBV5-6 and TRBJ2-1; D might be TRBD1 (7 bases). The germline V gene encodes CDR1 SGHDT and CDR2 YYEEEE. Trimming pared 6 bases from V and 10 bases from J, leaving 17 bases between. The CDR3 is 13 amino acids. The CDR3 nucleotides read TGTGCCAGCAAGAGTCAGGGGGGTGACGAGCAGTTCTTC. Translating it yields CASKSQGGDEQFF.

This clonotype was seen at least ten times. The V gene is TRBV3-1, the J gene TRBJ1-3, with 8 bases aligning to TRBD1. V was pared by 0 bases and J by 5 bases, with 6 bases of the junction left unmatched. The germline V gene encodes CDR1 LGHDT and CDR2 YNNKEL (reference sequence). The CDR3 length is 16 residues. The DNA for the CDR3 is TGTGCCAGCAGCCAAGAGTCAGGGGGCCGGAGAAACACCATATATTTT. It translates to CASSQESGGRRNTIYF.

This clonotype has only a few counts. The V gene is TRBV28, the J gene TRBJ1-5; 10 bases match TRBD1. Unmatched junction bases numbered 7, after V lost 5 bases and J lost 6 bases. The CDR3 is 15 amino acids. The germline CDR1 and CDR2 sequences are MDHEN and SYDVKM. This CDR3 is CASSPGQGTSQPQHF. The CDR3 nucleotides read TGTGCCAGCAGTCCGGGACAGGGGACTTCTCAGCCCCAGCATTTT.

This clonotype showed up just a few times. The V and J genes are TRBV28 and TRBJ2-7; the match to TRBD1 covers 8 bases. The CDR3 covers 16 residues. Germline CDR1 and CDR2: MDHEN and SYDVKM. V shed 5 bases and J 2 bases; nucleotides not matched to a gene: 11. The CDR3 loop reads CASSVGTGIFPYEQYF. CDR3 bases: TGTGCCAGCAGTGTTGGGACAGGCATCTTTCCCTACGAGCAGTACTTC.

Ten or more counts support this clonotype. The chain combines TRBV12-3 or TRBV12-4 with TRBJ1-1; D is uncertain. Trimming left V 8 bases short and J 3 bases short, with 13 bases between. The CDR3 is made up of 13 amino acids. The CDR3 coding sequence is TGTGCCAGCCCCACCGCAGTCTACACTGAAGCTTTCTTT. This gives the protein CASPTAVYTEAFF.

This clonotype came up many times. The V and J genes are TRBV6-1 and TRBJ2-3; 7 nucleotides align to TRBD1. This CDR3 is 15 amino acids long. CDR1 and CDR2 from the germline V gene are MNHNS and SASEGT. V lost 5 bases to trimming and J lost 2 bases; unmatched junction nucleotides: 7. The CDR3 reads CASSRDSTATDTQYF. CDR3 sequence (DNA): TGTGCCAGCAGTCGGGACAGCACGGCCACAGATACGCAGTATTTT.

This clonotype turned up a few times. The rearrangement links TRBV12-3 or TRBV12-4 to TRBJ2-2; 8 positions match TRBD2. The CDR3 totals 15 residues. The V segment lost 3 bases and the J segment 7 bases; nucleotides outside the gene matches: 7. CDR3 DNA: TGTGCCAGCAGTTTCCGGGGGGGGCTAATCGGGGAGCTGTTTTTT. This translates into CASSFRGGLIGELFF.

This clonotype was observed many times. The V gene is TRBV2, the J gene TRBJ2-7, with D perhaps being TRBD1 or TRBD2 (5 bases each). V was trimmed by 6 bases and J by 3 bases, leaving 12 bases between them. This CDR3 has 13 amino acids. Germline CDR1 reads SNHLY; CDR2 reads FYNNEI. In DNA, the CDR3 is TGTGCCAGCAGCCCCGGGACGGGCTACGAGCAGTACTTC. Protein product: CASSPGTGYEQYF.

In this sample, this clonotype turned up many times. This chain links TRBV5-6 with TRBJ1-1; D remains ambiguous. CDR3 length equals 15 residues. Trimming left V 2 bases short and J 1 base short, with 12 bases between. The V gene's germline CDR1 is SGHDT and CDR2 YYEEEE. The CDR3 coding sequence is TGTGCCAGCAGCTTCATACCCCAGGCGAACACTGAAGCTTTCTTT. It codes for CASSFIPQANTEAFF.

This clonotype was seen at least ten times. The rearrangement links TRBV10-3 to TRBJ2-1; no clear D gene. CDR3 length: 15 residues. CDR1 is ENHRY, CDR2 SYGVKD, per germline. V lost 4 bases, J lost 0 bases, and 10 bases lay in between. The CDR3 bases are TGTGCCATCAGTGCCCTAGGTAGCTCCTACAATGAGCAGTTCTTC. It codes for CAISALGSSYNEQFF.

At least ten counts were recorded for this clonotype. CDR3 DNA: TGCAGCTTCTCCGGGACTTCGTGGGTAGAGCAGTTCTTC. Protein sequence: CSFSGTSWVEQFF. The gene calls are TRBV29-1 and TRBJ2-1; D possibly corresponds to TRBD2 (6 bases). Germline V gene data show CDR1 as SQVTM and CDR2 as ANQGSEA. V lost 8 bases and J lost 10, with 21 bases in between. CDR3 size: 13 residues.

In this sample, this clonotype turned up many times. The V call is TRBV30, the J call TRBJ1-4; unclear D gene. V lost 2 bases and J lost 7, with 8 bases in between. CDR1 is GTSNPN, CDR2 SVGIG, per germline (reference sequence). The CDR3 contains 12 residues. As DNA, the CDR3 is TGTGCCTGGAGTTTCGGGGTTGAAAAACTGTTTTTT. This encodes CAWSFGVEKLFF.

This clonotype has only a few counts. This chain connects TRBV5-6 to TRBJ1-2; 10 bases line up with TRBD1. J gave up 5 bases and V 2 bases, and 6 bases lay outside the gene matches. CDR1 is SGHDT and CDR2 is YYEEEE in the germline V gene. This CDR3 spans 15 amino acids. CDR3 in DNA: TGTGCCAGCAGCTTTCGGGGGACAGGGGTTTATGGCTACACCTTC. Translation gives CASSFRGTGVYGYTF.

This clonotype was detected many times. This rearrangement joins TRBV7-9 to TRBJ2-1; 10 bases align to TRBD2. The V gene end was trimmed by 5 bases and the J gene end by 8 bases; junction bases not matched to a gene: 6. Germline lookup yields CDR1 SEHNR and CDR2 FQNEAQ (reference sequence). This CDR3 region has 14 residues. In nucleotides, the CDR3 is TGTGCCAGCAGCCTTCTAGCGGGAGTCCATGAGCAGTTCTTC. This codes for CASSLLAGVHEQFF.

The sample holds many counts of this clonotype. This rearrangement joins TRBV20-1 to TRBJ2-7; 7 bases align to TRBD2. J gave up 3 bases and V 5 bases, and 4 bases lay outside the gene matches. The CDR3 extends over 12 amino acids. Germline V lookup: CDR1 DFQATT, CDR2 SNEGSKA (reference sequence). CDR3 nucleotide sequence: TGCAGTGCTTGGAGCGGGATCTACGAGCAGTACTTC. Translated, it gives CSAWSGIYEQYF.

This clonotype was picked up many times. The chain links TRBV29-1 to TRBJ2-5, with 8 bases lining up with TRBD1. Germline loops: CDR1 SQVTM, CDR2 ANQGSEA. With V trimmed by 3 bases and J by 4 bases, 1 base remained unmatched. This CDR3 has 12 amino acids. The DNA for the CDR3 is TGCAGCGTTGATACAGGGGGAGAGACCCAGTACTTC. This encodes CSVDTGGETQYF.

CDR3 protein: CASSFGGRAPDTQYF. CDR3 DNA: TGTGCCAGCAGTTTTGGCGGGAGGGCCCCAGATACGCAGTATTTT. The chain combines TRBV28 with TRBJ2-3; 9 nucleotides line up with TRBD2. The V gene end was trimmed by 3 bases and the J gene end by 4 bases; junction bases not matched to a gene: 5. The CDR3 has 15 residues. Germline CDR1 reads MDHEN; CDR2 reads SYDVKM.